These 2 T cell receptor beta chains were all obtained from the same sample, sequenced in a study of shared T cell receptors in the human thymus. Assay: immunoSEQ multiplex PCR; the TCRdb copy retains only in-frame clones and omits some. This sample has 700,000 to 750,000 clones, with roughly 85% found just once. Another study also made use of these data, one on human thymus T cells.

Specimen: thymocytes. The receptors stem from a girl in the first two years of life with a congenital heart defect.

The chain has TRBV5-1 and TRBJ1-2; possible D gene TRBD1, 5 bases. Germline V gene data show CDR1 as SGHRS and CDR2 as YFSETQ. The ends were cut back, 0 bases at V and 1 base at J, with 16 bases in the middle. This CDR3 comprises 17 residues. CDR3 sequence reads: CASSLVYPGSNNYGYTF. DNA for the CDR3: TGCGCCAGCAGCTTGGTCTACCCAGGGTCGAATAACTATGGCTACACCTTC.

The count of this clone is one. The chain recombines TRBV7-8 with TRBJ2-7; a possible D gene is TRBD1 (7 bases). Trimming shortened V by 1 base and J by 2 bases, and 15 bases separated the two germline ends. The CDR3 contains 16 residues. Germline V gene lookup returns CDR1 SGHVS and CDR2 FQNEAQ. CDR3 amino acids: CASSLERRGPPYEQYF. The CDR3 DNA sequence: TGTGCCAGCAGCTTAGAGCGGAGGGGGCCTCCCTACGAGCAGTACTTC. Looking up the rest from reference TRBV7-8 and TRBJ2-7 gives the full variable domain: GAGVSQSPRYKVAKRGQDVALRCDPISGHVSLFWYQQALGQGPEFLTYFQNEAQLDKSGLPSDRFFAERPEGSVSTLKIQRTQQEDSAVYLCASSLERRGPPYEQYFGPGTRLTVT.